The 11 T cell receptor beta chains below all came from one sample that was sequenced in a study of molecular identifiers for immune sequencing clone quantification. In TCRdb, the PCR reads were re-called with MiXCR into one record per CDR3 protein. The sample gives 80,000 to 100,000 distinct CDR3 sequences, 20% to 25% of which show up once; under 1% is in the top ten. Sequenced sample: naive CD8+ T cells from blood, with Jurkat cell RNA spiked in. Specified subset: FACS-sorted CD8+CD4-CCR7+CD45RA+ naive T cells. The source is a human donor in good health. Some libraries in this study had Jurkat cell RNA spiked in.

CDR3 in amino acids: CASSQASGYEQYF. Written as DNA, the CDR3 is TGCGCCAGCAGTCAGGCTAGCGGCTACGAGCAGTACTTC. V gene TRBV10-2 combines with J gene TRBJ2-7, with 7 nucleotides matching TRBD2. V lost 5 bases, J lost 3 bases, and 4 bases stayed unmatched. Looked up from germline, CDR1 is WSHSY and CDR2 is SAAADI. CDR3 length: 13 amino acids.

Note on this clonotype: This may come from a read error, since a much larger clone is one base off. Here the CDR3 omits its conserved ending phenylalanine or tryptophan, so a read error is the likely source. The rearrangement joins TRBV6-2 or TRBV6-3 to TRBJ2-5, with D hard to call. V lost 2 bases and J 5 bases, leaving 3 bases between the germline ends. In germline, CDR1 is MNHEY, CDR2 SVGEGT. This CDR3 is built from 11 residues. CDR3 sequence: CASSYAETQYS. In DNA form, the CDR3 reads TGTGCCAGCAGTTACGCGGAGACCCAGTACTCC.

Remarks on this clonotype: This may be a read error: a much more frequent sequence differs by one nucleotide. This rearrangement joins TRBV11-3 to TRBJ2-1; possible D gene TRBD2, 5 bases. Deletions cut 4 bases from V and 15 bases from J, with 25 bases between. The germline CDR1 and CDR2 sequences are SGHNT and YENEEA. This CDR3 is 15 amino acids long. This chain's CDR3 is CASSYRREATTLGFF. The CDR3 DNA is TGTGCCAGCAGCTACCGACGGGAAGCGACCACCTTGGGGTTCTTC.

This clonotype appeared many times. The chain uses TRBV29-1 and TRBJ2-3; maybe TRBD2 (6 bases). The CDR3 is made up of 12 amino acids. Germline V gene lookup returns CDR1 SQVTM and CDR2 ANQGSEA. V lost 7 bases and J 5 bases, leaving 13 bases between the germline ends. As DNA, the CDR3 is TGCAGCGCTGGAGGGGTTGAAGATACGCAGTATTTT. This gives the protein CSAGGVEDTQYF.

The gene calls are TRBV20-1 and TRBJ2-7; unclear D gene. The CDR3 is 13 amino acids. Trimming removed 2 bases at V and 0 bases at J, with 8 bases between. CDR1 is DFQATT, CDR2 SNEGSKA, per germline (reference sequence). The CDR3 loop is CSARKQSSYEQYF. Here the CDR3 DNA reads TGCAGTGCTAGAAAGCAGAGCTCCTACGAGCAGTACTTC.

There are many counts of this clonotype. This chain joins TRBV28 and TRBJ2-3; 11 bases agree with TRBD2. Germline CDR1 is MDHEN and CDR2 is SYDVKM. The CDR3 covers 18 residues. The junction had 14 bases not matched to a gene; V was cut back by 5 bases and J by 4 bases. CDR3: CASSTTDLAGGFADTQYF. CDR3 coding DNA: TGTGCCAGCAGTACCACAGATCTAGCGGGAGGTTTTGCAGATACGCAGTATTTT.

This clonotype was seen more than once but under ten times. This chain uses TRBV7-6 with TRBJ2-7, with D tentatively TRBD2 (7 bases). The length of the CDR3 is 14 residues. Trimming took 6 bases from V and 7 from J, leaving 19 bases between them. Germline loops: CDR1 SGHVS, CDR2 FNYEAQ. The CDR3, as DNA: TGTGCCAGCAGTCCAGAGGGGGGGACGTGGGAGCAGTACTTC. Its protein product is CASSPEGGTWEQYF.

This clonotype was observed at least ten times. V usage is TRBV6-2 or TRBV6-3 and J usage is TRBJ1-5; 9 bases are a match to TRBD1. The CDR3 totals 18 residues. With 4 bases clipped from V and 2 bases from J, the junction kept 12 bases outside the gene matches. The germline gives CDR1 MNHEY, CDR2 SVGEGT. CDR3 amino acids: CASSFGDRDIGGNQPQHF. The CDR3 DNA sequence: TGTGCCAGCAGTTTCGGGGACAGGGACATTGGCGGCAATCAGCCCCAGCATTTT.

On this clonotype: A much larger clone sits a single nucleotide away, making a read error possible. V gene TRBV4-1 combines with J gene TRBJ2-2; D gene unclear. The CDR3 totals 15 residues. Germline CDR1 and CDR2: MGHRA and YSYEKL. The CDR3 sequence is CASNQVLGSTGELFF. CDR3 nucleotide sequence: TGCGCCAGCAACCAAGTTCTGGGATCGACCGGGGAGCTGTTTTTT.

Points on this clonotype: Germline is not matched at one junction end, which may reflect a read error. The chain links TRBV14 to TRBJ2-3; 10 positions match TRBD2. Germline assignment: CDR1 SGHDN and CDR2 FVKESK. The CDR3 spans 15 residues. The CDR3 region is CASSPVAGGPDTRYF. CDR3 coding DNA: TGTGCCAGCAGCCCCGTAGCGGGGGGACCAGATACGCGGTACTTT.

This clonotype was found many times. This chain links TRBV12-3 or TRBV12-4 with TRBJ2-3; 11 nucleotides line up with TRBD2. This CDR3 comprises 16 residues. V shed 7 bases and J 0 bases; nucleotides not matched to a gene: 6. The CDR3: CASNLAGGASTDTQYF. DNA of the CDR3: TGTGCCAGCAACCTAGCGGGAGGAGCTAGCACAGATACGCAGTATTTT.